The rows below give T cell receptor beta chains drawn from one sample of a study of blood T cell repertoires in COVID-19. The table came from immunoSEQ multiplex PCR; TCRdb's copy has only in-frame clones and leaves some out. The sample carries around 190,000 clones, more than 75% recorded once. Sequenced sample: peripheral blood. These receptor sequences come from a woman aged 40 to 55 with COVID-19, enrolled during active disease. Both conserved end residues are part of each CDR3. Each record gives: V gene, J gene, CDR3 protein.

TRBV4-2	TRBJ2-5	CASSRTGVATQETQYF
TRBV14	TRBJ2-3	CASSRTSGSGTDTQYF
TRBV7-2	TRBJ1-1	CASSLLGQAGGTEAFF
TRBV19	TRBJ1-6	CASAGGSAYNSPLHF
TRBV6-5	TRBJ2-3	CASSSGTDTQYF
TRBV4-2	TRBJ1-4	CASSQSEGAAGEKLFF
TRBV6-5	TRBJ1-4	CASSPRDREEEKLFF
TRBV14	TRBJ1-2	CASSQDTGWVGYTF
TRBV4-2	TRBJ2-3	CASSPSSGRTDTQYF
TRBV7-3	TRBJ2-1	CASSLPGQGGNEQFF
TRBV4-1	TRBJ2-1	CASSQGASGTYNEQFF
TRBV5-1	TRBJ2-7	CASSLRDNSYEQYF
TRBV3-1/TRBV3-2	TRBJ1-2	CASSQGPRDRGHGYTF
TRBV5-1	TRBJ2-7	CASSLWPRQGPHEQYF
TRBV25-1	TRBJ1-6	CASSLNRNSPLHF
TRBV6-1	TRBJ2-7	CASSEEVRDRGRYEQYF
TRBV6-1	TRBJ2-7	CASSEGDSRYEQYF
TRBV7-9	TRBJ2-7	CASSLEGPREQYF
TRBV10-2	TRBJ1-5	CASSLGRGSVQPQHF
TRBV7-2	TRBJ2-1	CASSDSQSYNEQFF
TRBV30	TRBJ1-2	CAWSAPAGTPNYGYTF
TRBV7-6	TRBJ2-1	CASSATSGGLYNEQFF
TRBV5-4	TRBJ2-6	CASSFRQGGVIGSGANVLTF
TRBV29-1	TRBJ2-2	CSVAGLRNTGELFF
TRBV7-8	TRBJ2-2	CASTPSPSGNTGELFF
TRBV30	TRBJ1-2	CAYTDRSNYGYTF
TRBV19	TRBJ1-2	CASRPQTGDPYGYTF
TRBV19	TRBJ1-4	CASSRVPGATNEKLFF
TRBV15	TRBJ1-2	CATSLNEMDSWGGYTF
TRBV27	TRBJ2-3	CASSFIGGTDSTDTQYF
TRBV2	TRBJ2-3	CASRRAPQRTDTQYF
TRBV21-1	TRBJ2-2	CASSKDLWTSGTGELFF
TRBV7-2	TRBJ1-1	CASSYRVEGNTEAFF
TRBV3-1/TRBV3-2	TRBJ2-7	CASSFGSLAYEQYF
TRBV27	TRBJ2-1	CASSFGDSGGYEQFF
TRBV2	TRBJ2-1	CASSPSRGYNEQFF
TRBV9	TRBJ2-7	CASSATPGGYNYEQYF